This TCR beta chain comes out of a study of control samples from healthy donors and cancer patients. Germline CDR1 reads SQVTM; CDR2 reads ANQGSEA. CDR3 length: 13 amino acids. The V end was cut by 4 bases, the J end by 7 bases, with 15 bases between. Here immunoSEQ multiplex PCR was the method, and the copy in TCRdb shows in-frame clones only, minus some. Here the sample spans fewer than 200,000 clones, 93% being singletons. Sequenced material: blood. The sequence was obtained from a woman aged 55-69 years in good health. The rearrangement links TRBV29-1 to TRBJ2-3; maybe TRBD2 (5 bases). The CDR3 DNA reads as TGCAGCGTTGTAGGAGCGGAACGATATACGCAGTATTTT. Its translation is CSVVGAERYTQYF.